This T cell receptor (beta chain) is from a study of cytomegalovirus exposure and HLA in healthy donors. General study results and limits: A later analysis linked a missense variant in DCLRE1C to the trimming of TCR beta V and J genes.

PCR used 60 Vbeta primers and 13 Jbeta primers. The data were produced by immunoSEQ multiplex PCR, yet TCRdb's version contains in-frame clones alone and is incomplete. The top ten clones hold about 7.1% of a sample with roughly 140,000 clones, 60% to 70% of them seen once. This clone was seen a handful of times. The target antigen is unknown. CDR1 and CDR2 from the germline V gene are GTSNPN and SVGIG (reference sequence). V lost 2 bases and J lost 3, with 16 bases in between. CDR3 length equals 15 residues. The J gene is TRBJ1-1, the V gene TRBV30, with D perhaps TRBD1 (6 bases). Material for sequencing was PBMCs. This sequence originates from a woman in her sixties or seventies in good health and CMV-seropositive. Written as DNA, the CDR3 is TGTGCCTGGAGTCTAACAGGGTTCACGGACACTGAAGCTTTCTTT. It is translated as CAWSLTGFTDTEAFF.